One and the same sample provided the 20 T cell receptor beta chains below, sequenced in a study of blood T cell repertoires in COVID-19. Clones were sequenced by immunoSEQ multiplex PCR, and TCRdb holds only the in-frame ones, with some missing. The table records 110,000 to 150,000 clones, approximately 80% of them present only once. The sequencing input was peripheral blood. These receptors came from a human donor in a cohort sampled during active COVID-19.

The rearrangement joins TRBV7-8 to TRBJ2-3; 10 bases align to TRBD2. V dropped 5 bases and J dropped 4; count of bases not matched to a gene: 9. The germline V gene encodes CDR1 SGHVS and CDR2 FQNEAQ. This CDR3 region has 16 residues. CDR3 loop: CASSTRAGGISDTQYF. The DNA of the CDR3 is TGTGCCAGCAGCACCAGAGCGGGAGGGATTTCAGATACGCAGTATTTT.

This chain joins TRBV6-5 and TRBJ1-2; the D gene is possibly TRBD1 (5 bases). The length of the CDR3 is 13 residues. V was cut by 6 bases and J by 6 bases, with 14 bases left in between. Germline V gene lookup returns CDR1 MNHEY and CDR2 SVGAGI. In nucleotides, the CDR3 is TGTGCCAGCAGCCAGGGCCTGTTGGATGGCTACACCTTC. Translation gives CASSQGLLDGYTF.

The V and J genes are TRBV9 and TRBJ2-3; D is perhaps TRBD2 (7 bases). CDR3 size: 14 residues. Germline assignment: CDR1 SGDLS and CDR2 YYNGEE. The ends were cut back, 2 bases at V and 6 bases at J, with 13 bases in the middle. The CDR3 DNA reads as TGTGCCAGCAGCGTCGGGGGGCGTGTGGATACGCAGTATTTT. It specifies CASSVGGRVDTQYF.

The chain combines TRBV28 with TRBJ2-7; possibly TRBD1 for D (6 bases). V lost 6 bases and J lost 0, with 9 bases in between. The CDR3 sequence is 13 residues long. Germline V CDR1 and CDR2: MDHEN, SYDVKM. The CDR3 DNA sequence: TGTGCCAGCAGGCGGACAGCCTCCTACGAGCAGTACTTC. It codes for CASRRTASYEQYF.

This chain joins TRBV5-5 and TRBJ1-4, with 8 bases fitting TRBD1. The germline gives CDR1 SGHKS, CDR2 YYEKEE (reference sequence). Unmatched junction bases numbered 10, after V lost 4 bases and J lost 8 bases. The CDR3 covers 15 residues. The CDR3 DNA sequence: TGTGCCAGCAGCGAGACCCTACGGGACAGGGAAAAACTGTTTTTT. Its translation is CASSETLRDREKLFF. Based on the CDR3 plus reference TRBV5-5 and TRBJ1-4, the full variable domain is DAGVTQSPTHLIKTRGQQVTLRCSPISGHKSVSWYQQVLGQGPQFIFQYYEKEERGRGNFPDRFSARQFPNYSSELNVNALLLGDSALYLCASSETLRDREKLFFGSGTQLSVL.

V is TRBV24-1 and J is TRBJ2-7; D uncertain. The CDR3 contains 13 residues. Germline assignment: CDR1 KGHDR and CDR2 SFDVKD. Trimming cost V 4 bases and J 3 bases, with 9 bases left between them. CDR3 residues: CATSDSNGYEQYF. The CDR3 nucleotides read TGTGCCACCAGTGACTCCAACGGCTACGAGCAGTACTTC.

The rearrangement joins TRBV19 to TRBJ2-6; 7 bases match TRBD1. The CDR3 sequence is 18 residues long. The germline gives CDR1 LNHDA, CDR2 SQIVND (reference sequence). V lost 6 bases to trimming and J lost 0 bases; unmatched junction nucleotides: 11. The CDR3 spells CASSGPTGALSGANVLTF. The CDR3 DNA follows: TGTGCCAGTAGCGGTCCTACAGGGGCTCTCTCTGGGGCCAACGTCCTGACTTTC.

The V call is TRBV28, the J call TRBJ2-7; maybe TRBD1 (5 bases). Germline lookup yields CDR1 MDHEN and CDR2 SYDVKM. The CDR3 is 14 amino acids. Trimming took off 7 bases at V and 0 bases at J, with 13 bases between the two ends. Here the CDR3 reads CASKWGRSSYEQYF. CDR3 nucleotide sequence: TGTGCCAGCAAATGGGGCAGGTCCTCCTACGAGCAGTACTTC. The variable domain in full, completed from reference TRBV28 and TRBJ2-7, reads DVKVTQSSRYLVKRTGEKVFLECVQDMDHENMFWYRQDPGLGLRLIYFSYDVKMKEKGDIPEGYSVSREKKERFSLILESASTNQTSMYLCASKWGRSSYEQYFGPGTRLTVT.

The rearrangement links TRBV28 to TRBJ2-7, with a tentative D call TRBD1 (6 bases). Germline V gives CDR1 MDHEN, CDR2 SYDVKM. The CDR3 spans 14 residues. Trimming pared 5 bases from V and 2 bases from J, leaving 13 bases between. CDR3 coding DNA: TGTGCCAGCAGTGGACCAGGGGTAACCTACGAGCAGTACTTC. Protein sequence: CASSGPGVTYEQYF.

V gene TRBV5-6 combines with J gene TRBJ1-2; 7 nucleotides match TRBD1. Trimming at V came to 3 bases and at J to 4 bases, leaving 0 bases not matched to a gene. The germline CDR1 and CDR2 sequences are SGHDT and YYEEEE. The CDR3 sequence is 12 residues long. The chain's CDR3 is CASSSGGYGYTF. Written as DNA, the CDR3 is TGTGCCAGCAGCTCAGGGGGCTATGGCTACACCTTC.

This clone was recorded only once. This chain links TRBV11-3 with TRBJ2-3; 13 positions match TRBD2. CDR1 SGHNT and CDR2 YENEEA come from the germline V gene. After removal of 3 bases from V and 6 bases from J, the junction contained 9 bases not matched to a gene. This CDR3 is built from 17 residues. The CDR3 nucleotides are TGTGCCAGCAGCTTTAGGACTAGCGGGGGAGCGCGTGATACGCAGTATTTT. It is translated as CASSFRTSGGARDTQYF. The full variable domain, in which reference TRBV11-3 and TRBJ2-3 provide the parts outside the CDR3, is EAGVVQSPRYKIIEKKQPVAFWCNPISGHNTLYWYLQNLGQGPELLIRYENEEAVDDSQLPKDRFSAERLKGVDSTLKIQPAELGDSAVYLCASSFRTSGGARDTQYFGPGTRLTVL.

This chain uses TRBV28 with TRBJ2-7; possibly TRBD2 for D (6 bases). The V gene's germline CDR1 is MDHEN and CDR2 SYDVKM. The CDR3 runs 13 residues. The V end was cut by 10 bases, the J end by 5 bases, with 18 bases between. The CDR3: CATKLGLLNEQYF. The CDR3 nucleotides are TGTGCCACCAAGTTGGGACTGCTAAACGAGCAGTACTTC.

This sequence joins TRBV11-3 and TRBJ2-1, with D possibly TRBD2 on 5 matching bases. Per germline, CDR1 SGHNT and CDR2 YENEEA. The V and J ends lost 0 bases and 0 bases respectively, with 9 bases between them. The CDR3 runs 16 residues. DNA for the CDR3: TGTGCCAGCAGCTTAGAAGGAGGCGGCTCCTACAATGAGCAGTTCTTC. Its protein is CASSLEGGGSYNEQFF. The full variable domain, rest sourced from reference TRBV11-3 and TRBJ2-1, is EAGVVQSPRYKIIEKKQPVAFWCNPISGHNTLYWYLQNLGQGPELLIRYENEEAVDDSQLPKDRFSAERLKGVDSTLKIQPAELGDSAVYLCASSLEGGGSYNEQFFGPGTRLTVL.

This clone was seen only once. V gene TRBV7-3 combines with J gene TRBJ2-7; TRBD2 matches at 11 bases. Per the germline V gene, CDR1 is SGHTA and CDR2 is FQGTGA. Trimming cost V 4 bases and J 3 bases; bases outside gene matches: 11. CDR3 length: 17 amino acids. DNA of the CDR3: TGTGCCAGCAGCTCGGAGCCCCCCCTAGCGGGGGGCTACGAGCAGTACTTC. This translates into CASSSEPPLAGGYEQYF. Using reference TRBV7-3 and TRBJ2-7 for the parts outside the CDR3, the full variable domain is GAGVSQTPSNKVTEKGKYVELRCDPISGHTALYWYRQSLGQGPEFLIYFQGTGAADDSGLPNDRFFAVRPEGSVSTLKIQRTERGDSAVYLCASSSEPPLAGGYEQYFGPGTRLTVT.

The sample holds one count of this clone. The CDR3 nucleotides are TGTGCCAGCAGCTTAGGGGGTACTAGCGGGAGTCTCTACGAGCAGTACTTC. Amino acid sequence: CASSLGGTSGSLYEQYF. The chain uses TRBV7-9 and TRBJ2-7; 11 bases align to TRBD2. V lost 1 base to trimming and J lost 3 bases; unmatched junction nucleotides: 8. CDR3 length equals 17 residues. From germline, CDR1 is SEHNR and CDR2 FQNEAQ (reference sequence).

The chain uses TRBV5-8 and TRBJ2-5, with 9 bases fitting TRBD2. The CDR3 extends over 14 amino acids. Trimming cost V 3 bases and J 7 bases; bases outside gene matches: 7. Germline V gene lookup returns CDR1 SGHTS and CDR2 YDEGEE. This CDR3 reads CASSYVAGVGTQYF. Here the CDR3 DNA reads TGTGCCAGCAGCTACGTAGCGGGAGTGGGGACCCAGTACTTC.

The chain couples TRBV21-1 to TRBJ1-5. TRBV21-1 is an annotated pseudogene. CDR3 length equals 22 residues. Here the CDR3 reads CASTPSVPGREVSNYSNQPQHF. The DNA of the CDR3 is TGTGCCAGCACCCCGAGTGTACCGGGCAGGGAGGTATCCAACTATAGCAATCAGCCCCAGCATTTT.

The rearrangement links TRBV20-1 to TRBJ2-7, with 7 bases identical to TRBD1. With 3 bases clipped from V and 2 bases from J, the junction kept 4 bases outside the gene matches. CDR1 and CDR2 (germline): DFQATT, SNEGSKA (reference sequence). The CDR3 runs to 13 residues. The CDR3 sequence: CSASTGDPYEQYF. CDR3 DNA sequence: TGCAGTGCTAGTACAGGGGATCCCTACGAGCAGTACTTC.

The CDR3 bases are TGCGCCAGCAGCTCCGCCCGGTCGAACACTGAAGCTTTCTTT. Its translation: CASSSARSNTEAFF. J is TRBJ1-1 and V is TRBV5-1; no reliable D call. In germline, CDR1 is SGHRS, CDR2 YFSETQ. Trimming left V 3 bases short and J 1 base short, with 10 bases between. The CDR3 sequence is 14 residues long. Variable domain in full (rest from reference TRBV5-1 and TRBJ1-1): KAGVTQTPRYLIKTRGQQVTLSCSPISGHRSVSWYQQTPGQGLQFLFEYFSETQRNKGNFPGRFSGRQFSNSRSEMNVSTLELGDSALYLCASSSARSNTEAFFGQGTRLTVV.

This clone has just a few counts. The V gene is TRBV5-8, the J gene TRBJ2-1; tentatively, D is TRBD1 (6 bases). CDR3 size: 15 residues. Germline values: CDR1 SGHTS, CDR2 YDEGEE. Trimming left V 4 bases short and J 7 bases short, with 18 bases between. CDR3 sequence: CASSVGAGYRNEQFF. In nucleotides, the CDR3 is TGTGCCAGCAGCGTGGGGGCCGGCTACAGGAATGAGCAGTTCTTC.